The clone carrying this TCR beta chain was found many times. Its target is not known. This sample was taken from a study of glioma-infiltrating T cells. The study's findings and limits: Tissue-blood divergence was below expectation in non-neoplastic patients, above in gliomas.

Amplification of TCR alpha and beta CDR3 regions from RNA used iRepertoire nested multiplex PCR. MiXCR, applied by TCRdb to the multiplex PCR reads, yields one record per CDR3 protein. This table has under 200,000 distinct CDR3 sequences, around 45% appearing once. Per the germline V gene, CDR1 is MGHRA and CDR2 is YSYEKL. The length of the CDR3 is 13 residues. V gave up 0 bases and J gave up 5 bases, with 8 bases separating them. The TCR sequence derives from a human donor with low-grade glioma or glioblastoma, undergoing nonglioma brain surgery, or in good health (not recorded which). The chain combines TRBV4-1 with TRBJ2-7, with D possibly being TRBD2 (5 bases). The sequencing sample was made of glioma tissue, nonneoplastic brain tissue, or PBMCs (not recorded which). CDR3 coding DNA: TGCGCCAGCAGCCAAGATCCGGGGAACGAGCAGTACTTC. Translated: CASSQDPGNEQYF.